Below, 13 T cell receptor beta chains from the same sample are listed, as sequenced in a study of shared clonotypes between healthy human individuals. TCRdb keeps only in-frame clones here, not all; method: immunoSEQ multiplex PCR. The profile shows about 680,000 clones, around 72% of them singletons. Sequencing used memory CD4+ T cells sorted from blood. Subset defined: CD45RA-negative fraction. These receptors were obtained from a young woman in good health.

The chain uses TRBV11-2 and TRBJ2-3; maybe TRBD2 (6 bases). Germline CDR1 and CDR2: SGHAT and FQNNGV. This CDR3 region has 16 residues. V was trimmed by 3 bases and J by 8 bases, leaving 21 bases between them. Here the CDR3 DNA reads TGTGCCAGCAGCTTGAGAAGCGGGCGCGAGCAGGGTACGCAGTATTTT. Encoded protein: CASSLRSGREQGTQYF.

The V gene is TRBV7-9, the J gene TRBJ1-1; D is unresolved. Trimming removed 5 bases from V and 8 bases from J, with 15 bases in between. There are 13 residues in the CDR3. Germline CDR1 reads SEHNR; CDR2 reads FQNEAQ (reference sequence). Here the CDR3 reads CASSQSSGREAFF. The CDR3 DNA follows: TGTGCCAGCAGCCAAAGTAGTGGTAGGGAAGCTTTCTTT.

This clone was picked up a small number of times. CDR3 coding DNA: TGTGCCAGCAGACGAGGGGGCCTTGAAGCTTTCTTT. Translated: CASRRGGLEAFF. V and J are TRBV6-1 and TRBJ1-1; 7 positions match TRBD1. The junction had 5 bases not matched to a gene; V was cut back by 6 bases and J by 7 bases. The CDR3 spans 12 residues. Germline values: CDR1 MNHNS, CDR2 SASEGT.

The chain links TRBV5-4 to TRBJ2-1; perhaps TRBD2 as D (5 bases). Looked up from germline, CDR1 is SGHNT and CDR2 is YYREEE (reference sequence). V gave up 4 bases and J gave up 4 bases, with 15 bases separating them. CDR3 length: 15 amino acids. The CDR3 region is CASSREGGAYNEQFF. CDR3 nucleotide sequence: TGTGCCAGCAGCCGAGAGGGCGGAGCATACAATGAGCAGTTCTTC.

The CDR3 sequence: CASSLSGSHTGELFF. In nucleotides, the CDR3 is TGTGCCAGCAGCTTGTCCGGGAGCCACACCGGGGAGCTGTTTTTT. V usage is TRBV7-2 and J usage is TRBJ2-2; D might be TRBD2 (6 bases). This CDR3 comprises 15 residues. V was trimmed by 3 bases and J by 3 bases, leaving 11 bases between them. CDR1 and CDR2 (germline): SGHTA, FQGNSA. The full variable domain, in which reference TRBV7-2 and TRBJ2-2 provide the parts outside the CDR3, is GAGVSQSPSNKVTEKGKDVELRCDPISGHTALYWYRQSLGQGLEFLIYFQGNSAPDKSGLPSDRFSAERTGGSVSTLTIQRTQQEDSAVYLCASSLSGSHTGELFFGEGSRLTVL.

CDR3 nucleotide sequence: TGTGCCAGCGGCAAGAGGAGGGGATTGGACACCATATATTTT. It translates to CASGKRRGLDTIYF. This chain uses TRBV6-1 with TRBJ1-3, with D tentatively TRBD1 (5 bases). Germline loops: CDR1 MNHNS, CDR2 SASEGT. V was pared by 8 bases and J by 8 bases, with 19 bases between. CDR3 size: 14 residues.

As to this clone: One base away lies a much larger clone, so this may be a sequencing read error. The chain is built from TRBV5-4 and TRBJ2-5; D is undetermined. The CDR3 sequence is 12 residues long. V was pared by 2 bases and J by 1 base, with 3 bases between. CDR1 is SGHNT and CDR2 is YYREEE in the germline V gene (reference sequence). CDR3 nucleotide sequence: TGTGCCAGCAGCTTTCCCCAAGAGACCCAGTACTTC. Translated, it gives CASSFPQETQYF. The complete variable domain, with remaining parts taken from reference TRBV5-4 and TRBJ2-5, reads ETGVTQSPTHLIKTRGQQVTLRCSSQSGHNTVSWYQQALGQGPQFIFQYYREEENGRGNFPPRFSGLQFPNYSSELNVNALELDDSALYLCASSFPQETQYFGPGTRLLVL.

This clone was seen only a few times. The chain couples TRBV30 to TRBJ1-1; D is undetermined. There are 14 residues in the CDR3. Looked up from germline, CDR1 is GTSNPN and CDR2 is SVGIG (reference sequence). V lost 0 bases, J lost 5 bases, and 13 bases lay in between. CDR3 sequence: CAWSVRGIRTEAFF. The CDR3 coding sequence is TGTGCCTGGAGTGTACGAGGGATTAGGACTGAAGCTTTCTTT.

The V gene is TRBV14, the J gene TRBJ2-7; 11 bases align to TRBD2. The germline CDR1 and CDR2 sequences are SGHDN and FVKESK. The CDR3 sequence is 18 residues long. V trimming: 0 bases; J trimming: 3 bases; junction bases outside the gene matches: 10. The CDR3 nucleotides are TGTGCCAGCAGCCAAGATCCAAGGACTAGCGGGTACAACTACGAGCAGTACTTC. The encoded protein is CASSQDPRTSGYNYEQYF.

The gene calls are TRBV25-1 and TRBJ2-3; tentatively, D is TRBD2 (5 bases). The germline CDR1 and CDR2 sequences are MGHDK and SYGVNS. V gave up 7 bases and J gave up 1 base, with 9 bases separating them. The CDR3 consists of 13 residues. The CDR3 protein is CASKGSGTDTQYF. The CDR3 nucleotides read TGTGCCAGCAAGGGTAGCGGCACAGATACGCAGTATTTT. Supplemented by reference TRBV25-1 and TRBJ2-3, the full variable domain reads EADIYQTPRYLVIGTGKKITLECSQTMGHDKMYWYQQDPGMELHLIHYSYGVNSTEKGDLSSESTVSRIRTEHFPLTLESARPSHTSQYLCASKGSGTDTQYFGPGTRLTVL.

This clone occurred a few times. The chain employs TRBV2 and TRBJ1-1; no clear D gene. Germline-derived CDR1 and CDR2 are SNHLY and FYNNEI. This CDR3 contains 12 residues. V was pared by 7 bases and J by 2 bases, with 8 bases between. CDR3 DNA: TGTGCCAGCAATTCCCTTAACACTGAAGCTTTCTTT. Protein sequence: CASNSLNTEAFF.

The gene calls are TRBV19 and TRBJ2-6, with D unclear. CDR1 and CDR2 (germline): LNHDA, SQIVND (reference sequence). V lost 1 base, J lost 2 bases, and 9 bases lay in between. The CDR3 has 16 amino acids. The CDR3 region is CASSIVRPPGANVLTF. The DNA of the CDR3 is TGTGCCAGTAGTATAGTGCGGCCCCCTGGGGCCAACGTCCTGACTTTC.

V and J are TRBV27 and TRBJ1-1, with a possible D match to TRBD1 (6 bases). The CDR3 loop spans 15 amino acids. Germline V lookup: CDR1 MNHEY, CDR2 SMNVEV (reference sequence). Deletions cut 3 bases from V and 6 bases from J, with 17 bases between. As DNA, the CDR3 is TGTGCCAGCAGTTTGTGGGGGCGGGGGGGAGCTGAAGCTTTCTTT. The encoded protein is CASSLWGRGGAEAFF.